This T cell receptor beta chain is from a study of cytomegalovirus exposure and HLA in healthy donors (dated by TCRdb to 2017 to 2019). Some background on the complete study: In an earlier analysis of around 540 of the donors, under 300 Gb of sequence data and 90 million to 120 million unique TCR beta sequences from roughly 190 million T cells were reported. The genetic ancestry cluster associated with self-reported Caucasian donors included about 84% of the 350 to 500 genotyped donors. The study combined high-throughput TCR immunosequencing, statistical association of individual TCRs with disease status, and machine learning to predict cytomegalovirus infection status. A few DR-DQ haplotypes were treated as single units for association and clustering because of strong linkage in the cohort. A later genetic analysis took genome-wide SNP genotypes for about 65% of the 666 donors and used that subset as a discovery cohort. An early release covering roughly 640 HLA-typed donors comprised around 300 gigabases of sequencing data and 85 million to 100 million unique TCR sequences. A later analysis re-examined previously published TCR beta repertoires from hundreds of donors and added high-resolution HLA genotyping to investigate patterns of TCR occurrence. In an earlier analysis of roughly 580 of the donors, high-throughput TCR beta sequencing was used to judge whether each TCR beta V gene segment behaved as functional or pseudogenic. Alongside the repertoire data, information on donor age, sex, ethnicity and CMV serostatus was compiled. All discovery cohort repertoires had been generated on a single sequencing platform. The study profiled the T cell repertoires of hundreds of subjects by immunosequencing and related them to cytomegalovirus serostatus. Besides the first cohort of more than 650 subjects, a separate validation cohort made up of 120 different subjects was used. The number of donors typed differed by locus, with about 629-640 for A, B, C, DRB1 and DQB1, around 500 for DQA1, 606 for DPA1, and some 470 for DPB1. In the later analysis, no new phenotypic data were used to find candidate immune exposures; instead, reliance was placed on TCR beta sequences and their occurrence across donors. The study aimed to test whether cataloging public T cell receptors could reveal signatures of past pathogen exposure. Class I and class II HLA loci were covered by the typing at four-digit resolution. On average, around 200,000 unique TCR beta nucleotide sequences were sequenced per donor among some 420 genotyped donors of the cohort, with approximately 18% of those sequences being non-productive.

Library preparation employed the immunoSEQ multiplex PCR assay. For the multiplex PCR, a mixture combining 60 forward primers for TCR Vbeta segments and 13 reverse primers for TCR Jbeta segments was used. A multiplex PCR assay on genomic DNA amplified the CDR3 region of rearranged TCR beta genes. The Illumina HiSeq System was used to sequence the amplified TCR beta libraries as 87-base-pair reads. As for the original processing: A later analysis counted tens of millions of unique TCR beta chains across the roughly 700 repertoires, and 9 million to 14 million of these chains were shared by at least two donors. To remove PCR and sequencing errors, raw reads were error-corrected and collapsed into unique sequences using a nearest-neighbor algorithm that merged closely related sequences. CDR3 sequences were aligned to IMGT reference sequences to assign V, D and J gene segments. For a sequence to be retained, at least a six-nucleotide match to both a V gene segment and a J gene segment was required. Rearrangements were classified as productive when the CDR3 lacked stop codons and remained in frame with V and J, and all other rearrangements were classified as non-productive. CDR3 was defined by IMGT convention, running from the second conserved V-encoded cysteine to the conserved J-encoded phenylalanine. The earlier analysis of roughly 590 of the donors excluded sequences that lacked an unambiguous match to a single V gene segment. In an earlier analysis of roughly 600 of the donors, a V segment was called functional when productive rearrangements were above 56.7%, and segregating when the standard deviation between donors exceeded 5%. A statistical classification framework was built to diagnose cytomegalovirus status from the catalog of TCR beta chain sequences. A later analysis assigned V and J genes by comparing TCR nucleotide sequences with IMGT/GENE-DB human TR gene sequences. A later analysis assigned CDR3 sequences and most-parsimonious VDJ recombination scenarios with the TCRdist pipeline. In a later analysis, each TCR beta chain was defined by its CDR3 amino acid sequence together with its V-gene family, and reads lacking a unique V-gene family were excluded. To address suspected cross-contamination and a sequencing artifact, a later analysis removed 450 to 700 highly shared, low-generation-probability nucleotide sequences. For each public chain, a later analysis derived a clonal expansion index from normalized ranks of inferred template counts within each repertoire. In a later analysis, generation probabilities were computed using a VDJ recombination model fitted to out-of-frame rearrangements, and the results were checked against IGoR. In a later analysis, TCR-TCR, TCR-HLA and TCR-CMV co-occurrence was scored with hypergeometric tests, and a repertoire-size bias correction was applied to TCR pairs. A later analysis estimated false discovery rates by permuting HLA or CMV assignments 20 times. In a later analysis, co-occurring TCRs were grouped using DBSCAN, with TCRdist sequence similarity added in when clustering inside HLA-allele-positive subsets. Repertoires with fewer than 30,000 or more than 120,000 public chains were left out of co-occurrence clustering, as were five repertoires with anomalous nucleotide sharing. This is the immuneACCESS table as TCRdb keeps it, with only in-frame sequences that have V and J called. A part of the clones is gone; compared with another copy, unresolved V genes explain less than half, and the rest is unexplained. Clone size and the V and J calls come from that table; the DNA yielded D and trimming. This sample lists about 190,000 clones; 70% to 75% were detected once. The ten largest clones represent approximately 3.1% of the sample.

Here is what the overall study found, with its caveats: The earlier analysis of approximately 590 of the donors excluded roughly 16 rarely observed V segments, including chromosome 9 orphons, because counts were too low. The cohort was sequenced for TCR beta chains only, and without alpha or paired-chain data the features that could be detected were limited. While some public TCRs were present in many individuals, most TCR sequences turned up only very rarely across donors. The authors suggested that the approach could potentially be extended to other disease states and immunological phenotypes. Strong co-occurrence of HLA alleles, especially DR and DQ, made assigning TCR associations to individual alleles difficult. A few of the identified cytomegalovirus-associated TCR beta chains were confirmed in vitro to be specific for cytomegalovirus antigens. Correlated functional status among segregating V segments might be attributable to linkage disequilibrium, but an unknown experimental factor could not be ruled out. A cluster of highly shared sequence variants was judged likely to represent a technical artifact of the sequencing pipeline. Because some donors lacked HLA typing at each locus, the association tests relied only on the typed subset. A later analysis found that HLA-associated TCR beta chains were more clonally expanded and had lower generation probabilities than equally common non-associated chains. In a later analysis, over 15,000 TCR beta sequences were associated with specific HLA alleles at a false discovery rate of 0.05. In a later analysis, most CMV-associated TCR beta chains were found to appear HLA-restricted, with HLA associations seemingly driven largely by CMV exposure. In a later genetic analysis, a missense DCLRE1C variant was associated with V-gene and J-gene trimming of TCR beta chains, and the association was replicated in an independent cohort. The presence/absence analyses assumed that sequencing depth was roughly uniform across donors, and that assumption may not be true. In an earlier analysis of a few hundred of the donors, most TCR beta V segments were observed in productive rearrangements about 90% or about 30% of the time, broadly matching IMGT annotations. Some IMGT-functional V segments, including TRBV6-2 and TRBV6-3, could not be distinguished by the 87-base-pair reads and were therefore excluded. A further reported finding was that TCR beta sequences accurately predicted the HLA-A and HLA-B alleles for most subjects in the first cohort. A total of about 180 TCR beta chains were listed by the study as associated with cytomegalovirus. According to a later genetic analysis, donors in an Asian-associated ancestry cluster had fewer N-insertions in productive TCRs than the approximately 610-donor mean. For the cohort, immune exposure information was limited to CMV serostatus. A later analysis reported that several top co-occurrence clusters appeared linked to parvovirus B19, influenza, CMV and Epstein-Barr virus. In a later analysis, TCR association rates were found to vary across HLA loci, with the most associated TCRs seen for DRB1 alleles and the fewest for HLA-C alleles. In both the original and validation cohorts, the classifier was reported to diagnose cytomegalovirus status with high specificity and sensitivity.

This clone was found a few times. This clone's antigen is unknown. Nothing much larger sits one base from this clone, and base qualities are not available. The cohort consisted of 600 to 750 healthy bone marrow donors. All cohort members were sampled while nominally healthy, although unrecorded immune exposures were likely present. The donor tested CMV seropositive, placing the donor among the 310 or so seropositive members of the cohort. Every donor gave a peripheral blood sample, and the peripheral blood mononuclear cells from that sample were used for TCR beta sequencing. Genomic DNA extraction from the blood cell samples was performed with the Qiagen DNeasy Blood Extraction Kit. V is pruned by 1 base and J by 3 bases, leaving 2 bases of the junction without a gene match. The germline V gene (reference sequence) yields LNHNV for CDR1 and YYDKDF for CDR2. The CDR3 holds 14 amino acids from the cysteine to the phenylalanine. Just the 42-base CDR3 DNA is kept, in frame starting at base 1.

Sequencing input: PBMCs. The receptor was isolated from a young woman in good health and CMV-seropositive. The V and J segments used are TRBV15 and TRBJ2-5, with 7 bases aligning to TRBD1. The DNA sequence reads TGTGCCACCAGCAGAGGAACAGGGGAAGAGACCCAGTACTTC. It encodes CATSRGTGEETQYF.